This passage covers 24 T cell receptor beta chains from one sample sequenced in a study of cytomegalovirus exposure and HLA in healthy donors. With 60 Vbeta and 13 Jbeta primers, the PCR was carried out. Clones were read by immunoSEQ multiplex PCR, and TCRdb kept only the in-frame ones, dropping some. The table includes some 89,000 clones, about 81% detected once. The specimen sequenced was PBMCs. All receptors derive from a woman aged 40 to 50 in good health and CMV-seropositive.

The rearrangement joins TRBV6-1 to TRBJ1-2; D gene ambiguous. Germline assignment: CDR1 MNHNS and CDR2 SASEGT. The V and J ends lost 4 bases and 0 bases respectively, with 9 bases between them. There are 14 residues in the CDR3. The CDR3 DNA reads TGTGCCAGCAGTGGTCCGGGGTCTAACTATGGCTACACCTTC. Amino acid sequence: CASSGPGSNYGYTF.

The chain combines TRBV19 with TRBJ2-3; 13 nucleotides agree with TRBD2. Losses at the gene ends were 6 bases for V and 0 bases for J; bases not matched to a gene: 6. Germline V gene sequence: CDR1 LNHDA, CDR2 SQIVND (reference sequence). The CDR3 is made up of 17 amino acids. CDR3 DNA sequence: TGTGCCAGTAGCCGACTAGCGGGAGGTGCTAGCACAGATACGCAGTATTTT. This codes for CASSRLAGGASTDTQYF.

This chain links TRBV6-4 with TRBJ2-1; the match to TRBD1 covers 7 bases. This CDR3 is 15 amino acids long. V was pared by 8 bases and J by 6 bases, with 13 bases of the junction left unmatched. The germline gives CDR1 MRHNA, CDR2 SNTAGT. CDR3 residues: CASAERQGLINEQFF. The CDR3 DNA reads TGTGCCAGCGCAGAACGACAGGGCCTGATCAATGAGCAGTTCTTC.

The chain is built from TRBV13 and TRBJ1-2; D gene ambiguous. The length of the CDR3 is 16 residues. Germline V lookup: CDR1 PRHDT, CDR2 FYEKMQ (reference sequence). V lost 7 bases, J lost 1 base, and 19 bases lay in between. The CDR3 coding sequence is TGTGCCAGCACCCCCCCGGTGACAAGTGGTAACTATGGCTACACCTTC. Residues: CASTPPVTSGNYGYTF.

This clone was seen a single time. V usage is TRBV6-5 and J usage is TRBJ2-7; no reliable D call. The CDR3 has 13 amino acids. Germline lookup yields CDR1 MNHEY and CDR2 SVGAGI. Trimming took 0 bases from V and 1 from J, leaving 4 bases between them. The CDR3 here is CASSYSQSYEQYF. CDR3 nucleotide sequence: TGTGCCAGCAGTTACTCCCAATCCTACGAGCAGTACTTC.

The chain has TRBV4-1 and TRBJ1-1; the match to TRBD1 covers 11 bases. The CDR3 is 17 amino acids. Germline-derived CDR1 and CDR2 are MGHRA and YSYEKL. Trimming at V came to 4 bases and at J to 7 bases, leaving 14 bases not matched to a gene. The CDR3: CASSRSGVGTGGGEAFF. CDR3 DNA sequence: TGCGCCAGCAGCCGAAGTGGGGTCGGGACAGGGGGGGGTGAAGCTTTCTTT.

In its sample, this clone was seen a few times. The chain links TRBV27 to TRBJ2-1; D is possibly TRBD1 (5 bases). Trimming removed 2 bases at V and 5 bases at J, with 10 bases between. This CDR3 comprises 14 residues. Germline V CDR1 and CDR2: MNHEY, SMNVEV (reference sequence). CDR3 region: CASSLQGRDNEQFF. The CDR3 DNA reads TGTGCCAGCAGTTTACAGGGAAGAGACAATGAGCAGTTCTTC.

The chain uses TRBV6-1 and TRBJ2-1; 7 nucleotides agree with TRBD2. The CDR3 length is 15 residues. With 4 bases clipped from V and 7 bases from J, the junction kept 10 bases outside the gene matches. CDR1 is MNHNS, CDR2 SASEGT, per germline. Here the CDR3 DNA reads TGTGCCAGCAGTGCAGGCCCAGCGGGAAGGAATGAGCAGTTCTTC. Its protein is CASSAGPAGRNEQFF.

This CDR3 reads CATSSRDRAYAYEQYF. In DNA, the CDR3 is TGTGCCACCAGCAGCCGGGACAGGGCGTACGCCTACGAGCAGTACTTC. The chain links TRBV15 to TRBJ2-7, with TRBD1 matching over 9 bases. V gave up 3 bases and J gave up 2 bases; unmatched junction bases: 8. Germline V gene lookup returns CDR1 LNHNV and CDR2 YYDKDF (reference sequence). This CDR3 comprises 16 residues.

The genes are TRBV6-5 and TRBJ1-6; D is perhaps TRBD1 (6 bases). Trimming removed 5 bases from V and 2 bases from J, with 10 bases in between. CDR3 size: 15 residues. Germline V gene lookup returns CDR1 MNHEY and CDR2 SVGAGI. CDR3 sequence: CASSQRTAYNSPLHF. For the CDR3, the DNA is TGTGCCAGCAGTCAACGGACAGCCTATAATTCACCCCTCCACTTT.

The rearrangement uses TRBV7-6 and TRBJ2-7; 9 nucleotides align to TRBD2. Germline trimming cut 1 base from V and 2 bases from J; bases unmatched to any gene: 6. This CDR3 comprises 16 residues. The V gene's germline CDR1 is SGHVS and CDR2 FNYEAQ. The CDR3 loop is CASSLGGLAGAYEQYF. In nucleotides, the CDR3 is TGTGCCAGCAGCTTAGGGGGACTAGCTGGCGCCTACGAGCAGTACTTC.

This rearrangement joins TRBV28 to TRBJ1-5; no clear D. The V end lost 3 bases, the J end lost 2 bases, and 8 bases lay between the germline ends. Germline assignment: CDR1 MDHEN and CDR2 SYDVKM. This CDR3 comprises 14 residues. Here the CDR3 reads CASSFDGGNQPQHF. The CDR3 DNA follows: TGTGCCAGCAGTTTTGACGGAGGCAATCAGCCCCAGCATTTT.

This chain's CDR3 is CAWSPHRNYGYTF. The CDR3 DNA reads as TGTGCCTGGAGCCCACACAGGAACTATGGCTACACCTTC. This chain connects TRBV30 to TRBJ1-2; a weak D match, TRBD1 (5 bases). The germline CDR1 and CDR2 sequences are GTSNPN and SVGIG (reference sequence). The CDR3 is 13 residues long. V was cut by 3 bases and J by 2 bases, with 10 bases left in between.

A single count supports this clone. This chain joins TRBV5-1 and TRBJ1-5; D might be TRBD1 (5 bases). The CDR3 contains 15 residues. V lost 1 base and J 1 base, leaving 9 bases between the germline ends. In germline, CDR1 is SGHRS, CDR2 YFSETQ. CDR3 nucleotides: TGCGCCAGCAGCTTGAGGGGTTCCAGCAATCAGCCCCAGCATTTT. It codes for CASSLRGSSNQPQHF.

The chain combines TRBV6-5 with TRBJ2-1; TRBD2 agrees at 8 bases. The V segment lost 4 bases and the J segment 0 bases; nucleotides outside the gene matches: 2. The germline V gene has CDR1 MNHEY and CDR2 SVGAGI. This CDR3 region has 15 residues. Here the CDR3 reads CASSLAGSSYNEQFF. The CDR3, as DNA: TGTGCCAGCAGTTTAGCGGGGAGCTCCTACAATGAGCAGTTCTTC.

V usage is TRBV6-1 and J usage is TRBJ2-1, with a tentative D call TRBD2 (5 bases). Looked up from germline, CDR1 is MNHNS and CDR2 is SASEGT. The ends were cut back, 3 bases at V and 6 bases at J, with 15 bases in the middle. The CDR3 totals 15 residues. CDR3 DNA: TGTGCCAGCAGTGAGTACTGGACTCCCACCAATGAGCAGTTCTTC. It is translated as CASSEYWTPTNEQFF.

The chain employs TRBV28 and TRBJ2-7; perhaps TRBD2 as D (5 bases). Trimming removed 5 bases from V and 2 bases from J, with 19 bases in between. The CDR3 is 16 residues long. The germline CDR1 and CDR2 sequences are MDHEN and SYDVKM. CDR3 region: CASSPLDGIRAYEQYF. The CDR3 nucleotides read TGTGCCAGCAGTCCGCTTGACGGGATACGGGCCTACGAGCAGTACTTC.

This clone was seen a few times. This chain joins TRBV30 and TRBJ1-1; D possibly corresponds to TRBD1 (5 bases). This CDR3 is 13 amino acids long. V lost 0 bases, J lost 5 bases, and 10 bases lay in between. Germline V gene sequence: CDR1 GTSNPN, CDR2 SVGIG (reference sequence). The CDR3 DNA sequence: TGTGCCTGGAGTGTACTCGCAGGGACTGAAGCTTTCTTT. Its protein product is CAWSVLAGTEAFF.

The genes are TRBV10-3 and TRBJ2-5, with D possibly being TRBD1 (6 bases). Germline values: CDR1 ENHRY, CDR2 SYGVKD. Trimming removed 8 bases at V and 4 bases at J, with 14 bases between. The CDR3 consists of 13 residues. The CDR3 sequence is CAIGRGFGETQYF. As DNA, the CDR3 is TGTGCCATCGGCAGGGGATTCGGAGAGACCCAGTACTTC.

V gene TRBV2 combines with J gene TRBJ2-2; tentative D call: TRBD1 (6 bases). Trimming took off 6 bases at V and 3 bases at J, with 8 bases between the two ends. Germline V gene data show CDR1 as SNHLY and CDR2 as FYNNEI. This CDR3 is built from 13 residues. The CDR3 here is CASRQGHTGELFF. The CDR3 DNA follows: TGTGCCAGCAGACAGGGACACACCGGGGAGCTGTTTTTT.

Only a few counts were recorded for this clone. The CDR3 coding sequence is TGTGCCAGCAGCCCGGGACAGGGGGCCGCAGATACGCAGTATTTT. Encoded protein: CASSPGQGAADTQYF. The chain couples TRBV11-2 to TRBJ2-3; the match to TRBD1 covers 12 bases. In germline, CDR1 is SGHAT, CDR2 FQNNGV. The CDR3 extends over 15 amino acids. V lost 5 bases to trimming and J lost 4 bases; unmatched junction nucleotides: 4. Supplemented by reference TRBV11-2 and TRBJ2-3, the full variable domain reads EAGVAQSPRYKIIEKRQSVAFWCNPISGHATLYWYQQILGQGPKLLIQFQNNGVVDDSQLPKDRFSAERLKGVDSTLKIQPAKLEDSAVYLCASSPGQGAADTQYFGPGTRLTVL.

The V call is TRBV9, the J call TRBJ2-1; D gene ambiguous. V was cut by 0 bases and J by 9 bases, with 13 bases left in between. CDR1 and CDR2 (germline): SGDLS, YYNGEE. The CDR3 spans 14 residues. CDR3 bases: TGTGCCAGCAGCGTAGACCCTAGTTTCGGTGAGCAGTTCTTC. It codes for CASSVDPSFGEQFF.

The chain recombines TRBV10-3 with TRBJ2-1; TRBD1 agrees at 7 bases. Germline V gene lookup returns CDR1 ENHRY and CDR2 SYGVKD. With 10 bases clipped from V and 8 bases from J, the junction kept 8 bases outside the gene matches. The CDR3 has 12 residues. The chain's CDR3 is CASNRGSYEQFF. In DNA form, the CDR3 reads TGTGCCAGCAACAGGGGCTCGTATGAGCAGTTCTTC.

This chain links TRBV10-2 with TRBJ2-6, with D perhaps matching TRBD1 (6 bases). The V end was cut by 10 bases, the J end by 0 bases, with 13 bases between. Looked up from germline, CDR1 is WSHSY and CDR2 is SAAADI. The CDR3 loop spans 15 amino acids. The CDR3 loop is CATRQDLSGANVLTF. The CDR3 bases are TGCGCCACCAGACAGGACCTCTCTGGGGCCAACGTCCTGACTTTC.